This TCR beta chain was captured by sequencing in a study of T cell responses to AZD1222 COVID-19 vaccine (dated by TCRdb to the early 2020s). In the study overall: AZD1222 recipients with second doses at about 4 weeks or about 12 weeks were pooled, because spike-specific TCR depth and breadth did not differ between schedules. Enrollment into the trials was organized by age into subgroups of 18-55, 56-69 and 70-plus years, and those subgroups contained approximately 150, 30 and 60 TCR-sequenced participants, respectively. A total of around 240 trial participants underwent TCR sequencing, of whom about 200 had received two doses of AZD1222 and some 25 had received two doses of the MenACWY control vaccine.

What the work shows at the level of the full study, not this receptor alone: Spike-specific TCR breadth and depth rose significantly after two AZD1222 doses compared with day 0 and with MenACWY recipients. Nearly half of unique spike-specific TCRs reportedly recognized epitopes outside regions mutated in the B.1.351 and B.1.1.7 variants. Vaccine-associated CD4 TCRs spanned the whole spike protein, with dominant responses in regions 160-218 and 743-854. Participants were mostly white British, with more females than males. The authors suggested clonal diversity may have been underestimated. No day 14 peak-response samples were available, so repertoires were characterized only after the peak T cell response. Conclusions about previously exposed vaccinees were limited because only six AZD1222 recipients were SARS-CoV-2 seropositive at baseline. The 56-69-year group was small, and its depth increase did not reach significance, likely because of low power.

A remark on this clone: The antigen it binds to is not known. The input lacks base qualities; no much larger clone sits a single base away.

The CDR3 regions of human TCRbeta chains were analyzed by immunosequencing. The paper's data handling went like this. TCRs in the repertoires were matched against a reference library of SARS-CoV-2-specific TCRs that had been generated with the MIRA antigen-specificity platform. Breadth meant the fraction of unique TCRs that were SARS-CoV-2-associated, whereas depth meant the fraction of total T cells that were SARS-CoV-2-associated. Each spike-specific TCR was assigned to its reactive spike region and to a CD4 or CD8 class using the MIRA data. Log10-transformed breadth and depth values were compared by one-way ANOVA with Sidak's multiple comparisons tests. Here the immuneACCESS table is served through TCRdb, limited to in-frame sequences with V and J called. Missing clones are a known gap in these copies; in checked studies unresolved V genes cover under half, and the rest lacks a known reason. The V and J calls and the clone size are those of that table, but D and trimming were determined from the DNA. The sample profile shows around 100,000 clones; 93% of them were found once. Of the sample, around 4.7% is held by the ten largest clones.

The CDR3 measures 15 amino acids from cysteine to phenylalanine. Kept here is only the CDR3 DNA, which spans 45 bases and is read in frame from base 1. Via the germline V gene (reference sequence), CDR1 is PRHDT and CDR2 FYEKMQ. At the junction V is shortened by 3 bases and J by 7 bases, with 19 bases in between. Read against the paper, the sample's time point label means: baseline before first vaccination. Vaccinee samples were obtained from the UK trials COV001 and COV002, which included a single-blind randomized controlled phase 2/3 trial of AZD1222 (ChAdOx1 nCoV-19) in healthy adults. For TCRbeta chain sequencing, PBMC samples were collected from trial participants at day 0 and at day 28 after the second dose.

The chain uses TRBV13 and TRBJ2-7; the best D guess is TRBD2, with 5 bases matching. The sample consisted of peripheral blood, taken on day 0 of AZD1222 vaccination. The source is an adult in good health. The encoded CDR3 is CASSFARTGLLEQYF. The bases are TGTGCCAGCAGCTTTGCCCGGACTGGTCTTCTAGAGCAGTACTTC.